Only one count was recorded for the clone carrying this TCR beta chain. Its antigen is unknown. Trimming took 5 bases from V and 5 from J; bases not matched to a gene: 6. Germline loops: CDR1 SGHTA, CDR2 FQGTGA. The CDR3 runs 14 residues. This record belongs to a study of cytotoxic CD8 clonotypes in ibrutinib-treated CLL. General study points: Rare overall, public clonotypes shrank or held steady under therapy. Sustained-remission patients were sampled at one set of times and progressing patients at different ones.

Using immunoSEQ multiplex PCR, the repertoire was profiled, and TCRdb retains in-frame clones only, with some absent. The sample contains about 20,000 clones, around 80% of which appear only once. The rearrangement uses TRBV7-3 and TRBJ2-1; TRBD1 matches 7 bases. This specimen consisted of PBMCs, obtained before ibrutinib treatment. This receptor was identified in a human donor with chronic lymphocytic leukemia. CDR3 coding DNA: TGTGCCAGCAGCGTTACCGGGACAGACAATGAGCAGTTCTTC. It encodes CASSVTGTDNEQFF.